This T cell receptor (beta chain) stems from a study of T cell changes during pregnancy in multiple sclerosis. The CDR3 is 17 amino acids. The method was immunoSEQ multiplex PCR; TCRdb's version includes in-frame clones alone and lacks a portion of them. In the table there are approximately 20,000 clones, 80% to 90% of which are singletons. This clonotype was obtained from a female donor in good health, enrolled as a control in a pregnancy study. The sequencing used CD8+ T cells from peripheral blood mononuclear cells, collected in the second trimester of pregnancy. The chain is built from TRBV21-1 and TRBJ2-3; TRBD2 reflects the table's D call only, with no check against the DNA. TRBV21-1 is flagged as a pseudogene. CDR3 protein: CASSKETSGGALDTQYF. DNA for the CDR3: TGTGCCAGCAGCAAAGAGACTAGCGGGGGGGCCTTAGATACGCAGTATTTT.